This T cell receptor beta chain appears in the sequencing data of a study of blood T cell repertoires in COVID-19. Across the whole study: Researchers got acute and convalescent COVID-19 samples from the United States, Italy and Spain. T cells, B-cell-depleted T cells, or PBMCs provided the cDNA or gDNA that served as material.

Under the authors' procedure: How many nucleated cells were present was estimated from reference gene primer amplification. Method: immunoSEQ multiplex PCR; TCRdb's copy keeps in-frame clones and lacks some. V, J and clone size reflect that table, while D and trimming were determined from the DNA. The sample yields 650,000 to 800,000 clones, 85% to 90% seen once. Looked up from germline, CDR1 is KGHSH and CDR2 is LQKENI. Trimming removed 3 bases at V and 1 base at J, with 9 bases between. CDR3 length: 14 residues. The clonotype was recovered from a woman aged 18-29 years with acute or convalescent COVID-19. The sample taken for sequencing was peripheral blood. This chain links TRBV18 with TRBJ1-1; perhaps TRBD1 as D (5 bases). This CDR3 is CASSPDRWNTEAFF. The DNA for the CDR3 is TGTGCCAGCTCACCTGACAGATGGAACACTGAAGCTTTCTTT.